Below are 9 T cell receptor beta chains sequenced from a single sample in a study of Ad26.COV2.S vaccination and SARS-CoV-2 variants. Repertoires were generated with immunoSEQ multiplex PCR, while TCRdb's copy carries only in-frame clones and drops some. The sample has around 370,000 clones; 92% are singletons. The sample was peripheral blood, taken after recovery from COVID-19. These receptors were taken from a human donor who had recovered from COVID-19.

The V gene is TRBV20-1, the J gene TRBJ2-3; D unclear. Per germline, CDR1 DFQATT and CDR2 SNEGSKA (reference sequence). The ends were cut back, 7 bases at V and 8 bases at J, with 10 bases in the middle. There are 10 residues in the CDR3. The CDR3 bases are TGCAGTGTCCAGTTGGGTACGCAGTATTTT. As protein: CSVQLGTQYF.

The chain carries TRBV19 and TRBJ2-2, with TRBD1 identical over 7 bases. CDR1 is LNHDA, CDR2 SQIVND, per germline (reference sequence). The V segment lost 5 bases and the J segment 0 bases; nucleotides outside the gene matches: 6. The CDR3 is made up of 16 amino acids. CDR3 sequence (DNA): TGTGCCAGTAGTGAACCCGGGACAGCGAACACCGGGGAGCTGTTTTTT. It is translated as CASSEPGTANTGELFF. The full variable domain, its missing parts supplied by reference TRBV19 and TRBJ2-2, is DGGITQSPKYLFRKEGQNVTLSCEQNLNHDAMYWYRQDPGQGLRLIYYSQIVNDFQKGDIAEGYSVSREKKESFPLTVTSAQKNPTAFYLCASSEPGTANTGELFFGEGSRLTVL.

The chain is built from TRBV18 and TRBJ2-7, with D possibly being TRBD2 (5 bases). Germline V gene lookup returns CDR1 KGHSH and CDR2 LQKENI. The CDR3 sequence is 13 residues long. Trimming left V 4 bases short and J 5 bases short, with 12 bases between. The DNA of the CDR3 is TGTGCCAGCTCACTCCGAGGGTGGGACGAGCAGTACTTC. As protein: CASSLRGWDEQYF.

The chain couples TRBV9 to TRBJ2-7; 7 bases agree with TRBD2. Germline CDR1 is SGDLS and CDR2 is YYNGEE. The CDR3 is made up of 16 amino acids. Losses at the gene ends were 2 bases for V and 0 bases for J; bases not matched to a gene: 8. This CDR3 is CASSVGSGGDSYEQYF. CDR3 coding DNA: TGTGCCAGCAGCGTGGGATCTGGGGGGGACTCCTACGAGCAGTACTTC.

The chain uses TRBV10-3 and TRBJ1-1, with a tentative D call TRBD1 (5 bases). V lost 8 bases to trimming and J lost 3 bases, with 13 bases between them. CDR1 and CDR2 from the germline V gene are ENHRY and SYGVKD. This CDR3 has 13 amino acids. The CDR3 DNA reads TGTGCCATCCAGCTTCAGGGCGACACTGAAGCTTTCTTT. This encodes CAIQLQGDTEAFF.

The V and J genes are TRBV5-4 and TRBJ2-7; D could derive from TRBD1 or TRBD2 (7 bases each). The V and J ends lost 4 bases and 1 base respectively, with 24 bases between them. Germline loops: CDR1 SGHNT, CDR2 YYREEE (reference sequence). This CDR3 is 18 amino acids long. The CDR3 coding sequence is TGTGCCAGCAGCGCCAGGGGGGGCCATTCATCTTTTTCCTACGAGCAGTACTTC. Protein product: CASSARGGHSSFSYEQYF.

Worth noting for this clone: Other DNA sequences in this sample translate to the same CDR3. V is TRBV29-1 and J is TRBJ2-7; no reliable D call. This CDR3 is 11 amino acids long. Trimming left V 6 bases short and J 0 bases short, with 6 bases between. Germline-derived CDR1 and CDR2 are SQVTM and ANQGSEA. The CDR3 sequence is CSVGTSYEQYF. CDR3 DNA: TGCAGCGTGGGCACCTCCTACGAGCAGTACTTC.

In the case of this clone: In the same sample, other DNA sequences code for this CDR3. This sequence joins TRBV9 and TRBJ2-5, with D hard to call. The V gene's germline CDR1 is SGDLS and CDR2 YYNGEE. Trimming cost V 0 bases and J 1 base, with 7 bases left between them. This CDR3 is 14 amino acids long. CDR3 residues: CASSVAGSQETQYF. The CDR3 region has the DNA TGTGCCAGCAGCGTAGCTGGTAGCCAAGAGACCCAGTACTTC.

The chain couples TRBV10-3 to TRBJ1-1; tentatively, D is TRBD1 (5 bases). V was pared by 5 bases and J by 0 bases, with 10 bases between. This CDR3 is built from 14 residues. Looked up from germline, CDR1 is ENHRY and CDR2 is SYGVKD. CDR3 in amino acids: CAISSGRVNTEAFF. CDR3 coding DNA: TGTGCCATCAGTTCGGGACGGGTGAACACTGAAGCTTTCTTT.